This TCR beta chain was captured in a study of cytotoxic CD8 clonotypes in ibrutinib-treated CLL (dated by TCRdb to the early 2020s). With respect to the entire study: The cohort included roughly 15 treatment-naive and approximately eleven relapsed/refractory patients; approximately 17 were IGHV unmutated. Longitudinal samples were obtainable from about 30% of the roughly 86 participants in the trial. Every sample from remission and from progressive disease was obtained while the patients were still on ibrutinib. The response samples were drawn at a median of roughly twelve months into treatment, with a range of about 6 to 36 months. Partial responses were observed in 24 patients and complete responses in 2; after a median follow-up of around 64 months, remission was maintained in approximately 14 patients and progression was observed in about twelve. Cryopreserved peripheral blood mononuclear cells were collected before treatment, at response, and at either disease progression or sustained remission. Samples averaged around 280,000 productive templates and some 96,000 productive rearrangements.

Taken with the paper, the label for time point translates to: progressive disease on ibrutinib. For TCR beta library preparation, roughly 2 micrograms of genomic DNA were extracted from the cryopreserved PBMCs. Longitudinal blood samples from CLL patients on ibrutinib monotherapy were analyzed using high-throughput TCR beta sequencing. The patients took part in an open-label, single-center phase 2 trial of ibrutinib monotherapy. For this clone: This clone's antigen is unknown. No clone much larger than this one lies a single base away; base qualities are absent.

General conclusions and limits of the study: Sustained-remission and progressing patients did not have matched sampling times, and lymph node repertoires were not examined. Public clonotypes were found to be uncommon and were observed to contract or remain stable during treatment; the increase in clonality was shown to reflect expansion of private clonotypes at ibrutinib response. Baseline clonality exceeded that of age-matched healthy donors and correlated strongly with circulating CD8+ T-cell counts. Clonality increased at ibrutinib response, stayed stable in sustained remission, and fell back toward baseline at progression.

Each clonotype received, on average, 10x coverage in deep resolution sequencing performed on a MiSeq, where the target depth lay between 1 in 1 million and 1 in 200,000 T cells. TCR beta libraries were generated with the immunoSEQ hsTCRB Kit. Per the authors' processing: Data were analyzed with ImmunoSEQ Data Assistant and ImmunoSEQ Analyzer, with V, D and J genes assigned per IMGT definitions. Clonality, with values ranging from 0 to 1, was calculated as one minus the normalized Shannon entropy of productive rearrangement frequencies. Public clonotype analysis was restricted to overrepresented clonotypes comprising at least 0.05% of each patient's repertoire. Thirteen age-matched healthy donor repertoires from immuneACCESS were used as controls for clonality. Sourced from immuneACCESS, this table was stored by TCRdb with only in-frame sequences that have V and J called. A share of the clones is absent; for the studies checked, an unresolved V gene accounts for under half, and the remainder has no known explanation. The DNA gave D and trimming, while V, J and clone size come from that table. In this sample the table shows nearly 300,000 clones, about 72% of which occur a single time. The ten most abundant clones make up roughly 6% of the sample.

V is pared back by 3 bases and J by 5 bases, with 11 bases lying between the germline termini. For CDR1 and CDR2, the germline V gene lists SGHAT and FQNNGV. The CDR3, from cysteine to phenylalanine, totals 13 residues. Only the CDR3 part of the read is kept: 39 bases, read in frame from the first base. The sample consisted of PBMCs, taken at disease progression, from a patient treated with ibrutinib. The rearrangement joined TRBV11-2 to TRBJ2-7; possibly the D gene is TRBD2, per 6 matching bases. The TCR sequence derives from a human donor with chronic lymphocytic leukemia. The base sequence is TGTGCCAGCAGCTTCAGACTAGTTGACGAGCAGTACTTC. Translated, it gives CASSFRLVDEQYF.